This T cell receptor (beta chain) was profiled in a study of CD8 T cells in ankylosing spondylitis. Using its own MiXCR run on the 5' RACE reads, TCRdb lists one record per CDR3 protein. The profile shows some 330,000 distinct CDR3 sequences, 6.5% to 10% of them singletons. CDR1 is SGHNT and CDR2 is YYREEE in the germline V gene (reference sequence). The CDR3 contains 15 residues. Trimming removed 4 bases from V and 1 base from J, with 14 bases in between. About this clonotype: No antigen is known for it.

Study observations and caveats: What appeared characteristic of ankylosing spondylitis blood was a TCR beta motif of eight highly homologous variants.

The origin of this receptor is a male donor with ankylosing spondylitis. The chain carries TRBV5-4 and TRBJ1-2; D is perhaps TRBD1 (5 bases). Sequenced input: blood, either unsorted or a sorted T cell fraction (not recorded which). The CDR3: CASSNPTEVNYGYTF. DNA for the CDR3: TGTGCCAGCAGCAACCCGACAGAGGTTAACTATGGCTACACCTTC. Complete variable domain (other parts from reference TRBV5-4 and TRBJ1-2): ETGVTQSPTHLIKTRGQQVTLRCSSQSGHNTVSWYQQALGQGPQFIFQYYREEENGRGNFPPRFSGLQFPNYSSELNVNALELDDSALYLCASSNPTEVNYGYTFGSGTRLTVV.